This TCR beta chain was recovered during a study of blood T cells in healthy people across ages. This clonotype was found a few times. The CDR3 has 13 amino acids. Losses at the gene ends were 5 bases for V and 8 bases for J; bases not matched to a gene: 4. Germline assignment: CDR1 LNHDA and CDR2 SQIVND (reference sequence). The authors ran a second PCR of about 6 to 11 cycles using a sample-barcoded 5' primer and a J-beta primer mix. TCRdb independently ran MiXCR on the 5' RACE reads; one entry per CDR3 protein. The sample lists around 800,000 distinct CDR3 sequences, about 42% occurring once. The chain has TRBV19 and TRBJ2-1; 9 nucleotides agree with TRBD1. Sample: blood. The sequence came from a man aged 80 or over in good health. CDR3 in DNA: TGTGCCAGTAGTCTCAGGACAGGGGATGAGCAGTTCTTC. As protein: CASSLRTGDEQFF.